The 9 T cell receptor beta chains below come from one sample, sequenced in a study of control samples from healthy donors and cancer patients. The table came from immunoSEQ multiplex PCR; TCRdb's copy has only in-frame clones and leaves some out. The sample includes about 120,000 clones, approximately 90% of them seen just once. Sequenced material: PBMCs. The receptors shown here come from a woman aged 45-65 years with colorectal cancer.

The J gene is TRBJ2-3, the V gene TRBV25-1; D gene ambiguous. Germline V gene lookup returns CDR1 MGHDK and CDR2 SYGVNS. V gave up 7 bases and J gave up 6 bases, with 14 bases separating them. The CDR3 has 13 residues. CDR3 sequence (DNA): TGTGCCAGCACCCCCCCCCACGGCGATACGCAGTATTTT. Protein: CASTPPHGDTQYF.

The chain combines TRBV9 with TRBJ2-3; D tentatively reads TRBD1 or TRBD2 (5 bases each). Germline V gene data show CDR1 as SGDLS and CDR2 as YYNGEE. The V end lost 2 bases, the J end lost 4 bases, and 8 bases lay between the germline ends. The CDR3 totals 13 residues. DNA for the CDR3: TGTGCCAGCAGCGTGGGGGAGCCAGATACGCAGTATTTT. It is translated as CASSVGEPDTQYF.

This chain uses TRBV30 with TRBJ1-1; D possibly corresponds to TRBD1 (5 bases). CDR1 is GTSNPN and CDR2 is SVGIG in the germline V gene (reference sequence). Trimming shortened V by 5 bases and J by 4 bases, and 17 bases separated the two germline ends. This CDR3 has 14 amino acids. The CDR3 sequence is CAWVPVGRGTEAFF. In nucleotides, the CDR3 is TGTGCCTGGGTACCGGTGGGGAGGGGCACTGAAGCTTTCTTT. The whole variable domain, remainder taken from reference TRBV30 and TRBJ1-1, is SQTIHQWPATLVQPVGSPLSLECTVEGTSNPNLYWYRQAAGRGLQLLFYSVGIGQISSEVPQNLSASRPQDRQFILSSKKLLLSDSGFYLCAWVPVGRGTEAFFGQGTRLTVV.

This chain connects TRBV7-7 to TRBJ2-5, with 8 bases matching TRBD1. Germline CDR1 is SSHAT and CDR2 is FNYEAQ (reference sequence). The CDR3 loop spans 16 amino acids. After removal of 0 bases from V and 5 bases from J, the junction contained 8 bases not matched to a gene. The CDR3 loop is CASSLAMTGVGETQYF. In DNA, the CDR3 is TGTGCCAGCAGCTTAGCGATGACAGGGGTAGGGGAGACCCAGTACTTC.

The genes are TRBV6-5 and TRBJ1-3; D not resolved. Germline loops: CDR1 MNHEY, CDR2 SVGAGI. The CDR3 sequence is 15 residues long. V lost 2 bases and J lost 1, with 9 bases in between. CDR3 region: CASSYPGLSGNTIYF. The DNA for the CDR3 is TGTGCCAGCAGTTACCCCGGACTATCTGGAAACACCATATATTTT.

The chain employs TRBV6-5 and TRBJ1-5; 8 nucleotides line up with TRBD1. CDR1 and CDR2 (germline): MNHEY, SVGAGI. The CDR3 runs to 15 residues. V dropped 6 bases and J dropped 4; count of bases not matched to a gene: 8. The CDR3 nucleotides are TGTGCCAGCAGCCGTTCCGGGACAGGTAATCAGCCCCAGCATTTT. It codes for CASSRSGTGNQPQHF.

The chain joins TRBV2 to TRBJ2-1; TRBD1 is a possible D gene (5 bases). CDR1 is SNHLY and CDR2 is FYNNEI in the germline V gene. V lost 0 bases and J 3 bases, leaving 9 bases between the germline ends. CDR3 size: 15 residues. The CDR3 loop is CASSEAPGNYNEQFF. The CDR3 nucleotides read TGTGCCAGCAGTGAAGCGCCAGGGAACTACAATGAGCAGTTCTTC.

The V call is TRBV3-1 (or the pseudogene TRBV3-2), the J call TRBJ2-1, with 12 bases that match TRBD2. Germline loops: CDR1 LGHDT, CDR2 YNNKEL (reference sequence). V shed 0 bases and J 7 bases; nucleotides not matched to a gene: 1. The CDR3 loop spans 15 amino acids. This CDR3 reads CASSQETSGSNEQFF. CDR3 DNA: TGTGCCAGCAGCCAAGAGACTAGCGGGAGTAATGAGCAGTTCTTC.

This chain uses TRBV13 with TRBJ2-1; D is unresolved. This CDR3 is 11 amino acids long. The V and J ends lost 3 bases and 8 bases respectively, with 5 bases between them. Germline V gives CDR1 PRHDT, CDR2 FYEKMQ (reference sequence). CDR3 in amino acids: CASSFRDEQFF. CDR3 nucleotides: TGTGCCAGCAGCTTTCGGGATGAGCAGTTCTTC.